The 19 T cell receptor beta chains below were found in one sample sequenced in a study of blood T cell repertoires in COVID-19 (dated by TCRdb to 2020 to 2022). Receptor libraries were prepared by the immunoSEQ multiplex PCR assay. TCRdb took over this immuneACCESS table, retaining in-frame rearrangements with V and J assigned. Such tables are incomplete; in checked studies, under half of the missing clones stem from an unresolved V gene, and the remainder is unexplained. The sample table shows about 36,000 clones, and around 80% are seen once. The leading ten clones occupy less than 40% of the sample. The sequenced sample consisted of peripheral blood. These receptors all stem from a man aged 60 to 75 with acute or convalescent COVID-19.

This chain uses TRBV4-3 with TRBJ2-3, with 11 bases identical to TRBD1. The CDR3 runs to 15 residues. The junction had 4 bases not matched to a gene; V was cut back by 4 bases and J by 4 bases. Germline V gives CDR1 LGHNA, CDR2 YSLEER. Here the CDR3 DNA reads TGCGCCAGCAGCCCCCGGACAGGGGGCTCAGATACGCAGTATTTT. Translated, it gives CASSPRTGGSDTQYF.

V is TRBV6-4 and J is TRBJ1-1; possibly TRBD1 for D (5 bases). Germline CDR1 MRHNA, CDR2 SNTAGT. The CDR3 is made up of 13 amino acids. V lost 2 bases and J 4 bases, leaving 8 bases between the germline ends. The CDR3 loop is CASSDGGVTEAFF. The CDR3 DNA reads as TGTGCCAGCAGTGACGGGGGGGTCACTGAAGCTTTCTTT.

The rearrangement uses TRBV19 and TRBJ2-3; TRBD2 matches at 11 bases. The germline CDR1 and CDR2 sequences are LNHDA and SQIVND (reference sequence). The CDR3 is 15 amino acids. V trimming: 4 bases; J trimming: 5 bases; junction bases outside the gene matches: 5. CDR3 nucleotide sequence: TGTGCCAGTAGTACACTAGCGGGAGCTAGAGATACGCAGTATTTT. This translates into CASSTLAGARDTQYF.

The V gene is TRBV6-5, the J gene TRBJ1-1; maybe TRBD1 (6 bases). CDR1 is MNHEY and CDR2 is SVGAGI in the germline V gene. V was shortened by 0 bases and J by 11 bases, with 13 bases between the two germline ends. This CDR3 comprises 13 residues. CDR3 residues: CASSYSPQGNAFF. CDR3 DNA: TGTGCCAGCAGTTACTCGCCCCAGGGGAATGCTTTCTTT.

This chain joins TRBV11-2 and TRBJ2-7, with D tentatively TRBD1 (5 bases). CDR3 length: 15 residues. Germline V gives CDR1 SGHAT, CDR2 FQNNGV. V lost 5 bases and J lost 3, with 17 bases in between. CDR3 sequence: CASSPIGQGIYEQYF. The CDR3 bases are TGTGCCAGCAGCCCTATTGGGCAGGGCATCTACGAGCAGTACTTC. The variable domain in full, with the rest retrieved from reference TRBV11-2 and TRBJ2-7, is EAGVAQSPRYKIIEKRQSVAFWCNPISGHATLYWYQQILGQGPKLLIQFQNNGVVDDSQLPKDRFSAERLKGVDSTLKIQPAKLEDSAVYLCASSPIGQGIYEQYFGPGTRLTVT.

This chain connects TRBV9 to TRBJ2-7, with 9 bases fitting TRBD1. The CDR3 covers 18 residues. The ends lost 0 bases at V and 0 bases at J; junction bases unmatched: 10. In germline, CDR1 is SGDLS, CDR2 YYNGEE. CDR3 DNA: TGTGCCAGCAGCGTAGGACCGGGACAGGGTTTAAGCTCCTACGAGCAGTACTTC. Its protein product is CASSVGPGQGLSSYEQYF.

This rearrangement joins TRBV5-4 to TRBJ2-5; 9 bases are shared with TRBD2. This CDR3 is built from 15 residues. J was trimmed by 2 bases and V by 0 bases; bases with no gene match: 2. The germline V gene has CDR1 SGHNT and CDR2 YYREEE (reference sequence). In nucleotides, the CDR3 is TGTGCCAGCAGCTTGGGACTAGCGGATCAAGAGACCCAGTACTTC. Translated, it gives CASSLGLADQETQYF.

CDR3 region: CASSLPQLAGVINEQFF. Here the CDR3 DNA reads TGTGCCAGCAGCTTACCCCAACTAGCGGGAGTTATCAATGAGCAGTTCTTC. The chain uses TRBV11-3 and TRBJ2-1, with 11 nucleotides matching TRBD2. V trimming: 2 bases; J trimming: 6 bases; junction bases outside the gene matches: 9. This CDR3 is 17 amino acids long. Germline V gives CDR1 SGHNT, CDR2 YENEEA.

J is TRBJ2-2 and V is TRBV6-5; a possible D gene is TRBD1 (5 bases). The CDR3 has 12 amino acids. V shed 6 bases and J shed 8 bases, with 10 bases lying between them. Germline V CDR1 and CDR2: MNHEY, SVGAGI. Here the CDR3 DNA reads TGTGCCAGCAGCCAGGGCGAGGGGGAGCTGTTTTTT. Translation gives CASSQGEGELFF.

The chain uses TRBV5-1 and TRBJ2-2, with D uncertain. The length of the CDR3 is 15 residues. The germline CDR1 and CDR2 sequences are SGHRS and YFSETQ. Trimming removed 0 bases from V and 2 bases from J, with 8 bases in between. The CDR3 DNA sequence: TGCGCCAGCAGCTTGGTTGCGGTTAACACCGGGGAGCTGTTTTTT. Amino acids: CASSLVAVNTGELFF.

V is TRBV6-4 and J is TRBJ1-2; 10 bases match TRBD1. J gave up 6 bases and V 6 bases, and 4 bases lay outside the gene matches. Per germline, CDR1 MRHNA and CDR2 SNTAGT. CDR3 length: 13 residues. Written as DNA, the CDR3 is TGTGCCAGCAGAGAGACAGGGGGCGATGGCTACACCTTC. Translated: CASRETGGDGYTF.

The V gene is TRBV11-3, the J gene TRBJ2-7; the match to TRBD1 covers 8 bases. The CDR3 has 15 residues. J lost 2 bases, V lost 4 bases, and 7 bases had no gene match. Germline CDR1 reads SGHNT; CDR2 reads YENEEA. The CDR3 region is CASSSRQGPTYEQYF. DNA for the CDR3: TGTGCCAGCAGCTCCCGACAGGGGCCCACCTACGAGCAGTACTTC.

V gene TRBV5-1 combines with J gene TRBJ2-5; TRBD1 might be the D (5 bases). The germline gives CDR1 SGHRS, CDR2 YFSETQ. The CDR3 totals 15 residues. Trimming left V 1 base short and J 1 base short, with 11 bases between. This chain's CDR3 is CASSLLGLIQETQYF. Written as DNA, the CDR3 is TGCGCCAGCAGCTTGTTGGGGCTGATCCAAGAGACCCAGTACTTC.

In DNA, the CDR3 is TGTGCCAGCAGCCAATTGGTAGGGGGCATGGACGAGCAGTACTTC. Translated: CASSQLVGGMDEQYF. The chain joins TRBV16 to TRBJ2-7, with TRBD1 identical over 7 bases. The junction had 8 bases not matched to a gene; V was cut back by 1 base and J by 5 bases. The V gene's germline CDR1 is KGHSY and CDR2 FQNENV. This CDR3 spans 15 amino acids.

This chain connects TRBV4-3 to TRBJ2-5; 9 nucleotides line up with TRBD1. With 4 bases clipped from V and 2 bases from J, the junction kept 5 bases outside the gene matches. Germline values: CDR1 LGHNA, CDR2 YSLEER. This CDR3 has 15 residues. The CDR3, as DNA: TGCGCCAGCAGCCCTACAGGACAGGGGCAAGAGACCCAGTACTTC. Translation: CASSPTGQGQETQYF.

The CDR3 spells CASSPSLDSSGANVLTF. The CDR3 DNA follows: TGTGCCAGCTCACCATCCTTGGACAGCTCTGGGGCCAACGTCCTGACTTTC. The chain links TRBV18 to TRBJ2-6, with D tentatively TRBD1 (6 bases). The length of the CDR3 is 17 residues. Trimming took 2 bases from V and 0 from J, leaving 11 bases between them. Germline CDR1 is KGHSH and CDR2 is LQKENI.

This clone has just one count. The CDR3 protein is CASSFLAAGELFF. CDR3 bases: TGTGCCAGCAGCTTCCTAGCGGCAGGGGAGCTGTTTTTT. The V gene is TRBV7-2, the J gene TRBJ2-2; 7 bases map to TRBD2. CDR1 and CDR2 (germline): SGHTA, FQGNSA. Losses at the gene ends were 3 bases for V and 8 bases for J; bases not matched to a gene: 3. This CDR3 has 13 residues.

This clone showed up just once. The V gene is TRBV11-2, the J gene TRBJ1-2; D is undetermined. Trimming left V 5 bases short and J 0 bases short, with 19 bases between. Germline V gives CDR1 SGHAT, CDR2 FQNNGV. The CDR3 extends over 17 amino acids. The CDR3 here is CASSPSGWIGTNYGYTF. The CDR3, as DNA: TGTGCCAGCAGCCCTAGCGGGTGGATTGGAACTAACTATGGCTACACCTTC.

J is TRBJ2-7 and V is TRBV5-1; 7 bases map to TRBD1. Germline assignment: CDR1 SGHRS and CDR2 YFSETQ. V trimming: 0 bases; J trimming: 2 bases; junction bases outside the gene matches: 2. The CDR3 contains 14 residues. CDR3 DNA: TGCGCCAGCAGCTTGGGACAGGGTGCCTACGAGCAGTACTTC. This sequence encodes CASSLGQGAYEQYF.